There are a few counts of the clone carrying this T cell receptor beta chain. This sample was included in a study of T cells after yellow fever vaccination. The study made its TCR cDNA through 5'RACE template switching. That step introduced a universal primer site along with UMIs. TCRdb used MiXCR to reprocess the 5' RACE reads, holding one entry per CDR3 protein. Among roughly 180,000 distinct CDR3 sequences, roughly 6.2% were seen once, and the ten largest hold about 2.7%. The sequencing here drew on CD4+ T cells sorted from PBMCs, taken on the day of the first yellow fever vaccination. The clonotype originates from a young man who received the YFV17D yellow fever vaccine.

CDR3 residues: CASKMTGGYNYGYTF. DNA of the CDR3: TGTGCCAGCAAGATGACAGGGGGTTATAACTATGGCTACACCTTC. V gene TRBV6-1 combines with J gene TRBJ1-2; 9 bases are shared with TRBD1. There are 15 residues in the CDR3. Trimming at V came to 7 bases and at J to 1 base, leaving 7 bases not matched to a gene. Germline assignment: CDR1 MNHNS and CDR2 SASEGT.